The 22 T cell receptor beta chains given below trace back to one sample, sequenced in a study of cytomegalovirus exposure and HLA in healthy donors. The PCR made use of 60 Vbeta and 13 Jbeta primers. Data came from immunoSEQ multiplex PCR; TCRdb stores just in-frame clones and leaves some out. Counted here are under 200,000 clones, 78% occurring once; the ten biggest clones make up 4.5% to 7.5%. Specimen: PBMCs. These TCRs come from a woman aged 25 to 39 in good health and CMV-seropositive.

The chain carries TRBV5-1 and TRBJ2-7; possible D gene TRBD2, 6 bases. Germline V gives CDR1 SGHRS, CDR2 YFSETQ. CDR3 length: 15 residues. The germline V and J ends were trimmed by 0 bases and 0 bases, with 10 bases remaining between them. CDR3 bases: TGCGCCAGCAGCTTGGTTTCCGGGAGCTCCTACGAGCAGTACTTC. Encoded protein: CASSLVSGSSYEQYF.

The V gene is TRBV5-6, the J gene TRBJ2-5, with 10 bases matching TRBD1. V lost 3 bases to trimming and J lost 5 bases; unmatched junction nucleotides: 10. CDR1 and CDR2 (germline): SGHDT, YYEEEE. The CDR3 spans 16 residues. CDR3 DNA: TGTGCCAGCAGCTGGGGGGGACAGGGGATCTGGGAGACCCAGTACTTC. Translation gives CASSWGGQGIWETQYF.

The rearrangement joins TRBV28 to TRBJ2-3; D ambiguous. CDR1 MDHEN and CDR2 SYDVKM come from the germline V gene. The CDR3 covers 15 residues. The ends were cut back, 1 base at V and 0 bases at J, with 8 bases in the middle. CDR3 sequence (DNA): TGTGCCAGCAGTTTATACGGTACTAGCACAGATACGCAGTATTTT. Encoded protein: CASSLYGTSTDTQYF. Full variable domain (missing parts from reference TRBV28 and TRBJ2-3): DVKVTQSSRYLVKRTGEKVFLECVQDMDHENMFWYRQDPGLGLRLIYFSYDVKMKEKGDIPEGYSVSREKKERFSLILESASTNQTSMYLCASSLYGTSTDTQYFGPGTRLTVL.

With respect to this clone: This CDR3 is also generated by other DNA sequences in the sample. The genes are TRBV9 and TRBJ2-1; the D is unclear. V shed 2 bases and J shed 6 bases, with 6 bases lying between them. The CDR3 is made up of 12 amino acids. Germline lookup yields CDR1 SGDLS and CDR2 YYNGEE. CDR3 region: CASSVDFNEQFF. In nucleotides, the CDR3 is TGTGCCAGCAGCGTCGACTTCAATGAGCAGTTCTTC.

The chain employs TRBV5-6 and TRBJ2-7, with D possibly matching TRBD1 (6 bases). CDR1 SGHDT and CDR2 YYEEEE come from the germline V gene. The CDR3 contains 14 residues. Trimming took 4 bases from V and 0 from J, leaving 11 bases between them. The CDR3 region is CASSLRQVSYEQYF. Written as DNA, the CDR3 is TGTGCCAGCAGCCTCAGACAGGTCTCCTACGAGCAGTACTTC.

CDR3 in DNA: TGTGCCAGCAGGAGGGCGGGAGGTTACACAGATACGCAGTATTTT. Amino acids: CASRRAGGYTDTQYF. The chain combines TRBV6-4 with TRBJ2-3; 8 bases map to TRBD2. The germline CDR1 and CDR2 sequences are MRHNA and SNTAGT. This CDR3 spans 15 amino acids. The ends lost 6 bases at V and 2 bases at J; junction bases unmatched: 7.

The V gene is TRBV6-1, the J gene TRBJ1-4; 9 positions agree with TRBD1. Germline V gene sequence: CDR1 MNHNS, CDR2 SASEGT. V lost 10 bases to trimming and J lost 8 bases; unmatched junction nucleotides: 14. The CDR3 contains 15 residues. For the CDR3, the DNA is TGTGCCACCGAGATACCGGGACAGGGTTGGGAAAAACTGTTTTTT. As protein: CATEIPGQGWEKLFF.

J is TRBJ2-1 and V is TRBV7-6; TRBD2 agrees at 9 bases. Germline-derived CDR1 and CDR2 are SGHVS and FNYEAQ. The CDR3 runs 13 residues. Unmatched junction bases numbered 7, after V lost 6 bases and J lost 10 bases. The CDR3 bases are TGTGCCAGCAGGACTAGCGGAGGCCGAGAGCAGTTCTTC. It encodes CASRTSGGREQFF. The full variable domain, with the rest looked up from reference TRBV7-6 and TRBJ2-1, is GAGVSQSPRYKVTKRGQDVALRCDPISGHVSLYWYRQALGQGPEFLTYFNYEAQQDKSGLPNDRFSAERPEGSISTLTIQRTEQRDSAMYRCASRTSGGREQFFGPGTRLTVL.

This clone appeared once. The rearrangement links TRBV2 to TRBJ2-2, with 11 bases identical to TRBD2. Germline V gives CDR1 SNHLY, CDR2 FYNNEI. The J segment lost 7 bases and the V segment lost 4 bases, leaving 14 bases of the junction unmatched. The CDR3 has 18 residues. In DNA, the CDR3 is TGTGCCAGCAGTGTACAAGGCCTAGCGGGGGGACGTAGCGGGGAGCTGTTTTTT. As protein: CASSVQGLAGGRSGELFF.

This clone has just one count. The rearrangement joins TRBV7-6 to TRBJ1-4; D unclear. The CDR3 runs 16 residues. Germline V gives CDR1 SGHVS, CDR2 FNYEAQ. V lost 3 bases and J 8 bases, leaving 19 bases between the germline ends. The CDR3 sequence: CASSFQPRDQAEKLFF. The CDR3 DNA reads as TGTGCCAGCAGCTTTCAACCCCGGGATCAAGCAGAAAAACTGTTTTTT.

This clone has just a few counts. The V call is TRBV5-1, the J call TRBJ1-6; D may be TRBD1 (6 bases). This CDR3 is built from 14 residues. Germline V CDR1 and CDR2: SGHRS, YFSETQ. V gave up 1 base and J gave up 7 bases, with 9 bases separating them. The CDR3 loop is CASSLSDRNSPLHF. In DNA, the CDR3 is TGCGCCAGCAGCTTGTCGGACAGAAATTCACCCCTCCACTTT.

This clone was counted between two and nine times. The V gene is TRBV5-6, the J gene TRBJ2-7; TRBD1 agrees at 9 bases. This CDR3 contains 15 residues. J lost 0 bases, V lost 3 bases, and 4 bases had no gene match. Germline V CDR1 and CDR2: SGHDT, YYEEEE. The CDR3: CASSWDRDLSYEQYF. The CDR3 nucleotides read TGTGCCAGCAGCTGGGACAGGGATCTCTCCTACGAGCAGTACTTC. The complete variable domain, with remaining parts taken from reference TRBV5-6 and TRBJ2-7, reads DAGVTQSPTHLIKTRGQQVTLRCSPKSGHDTVSWYQQALGQGPQFIFQYYEEEERQRGNFPDRFSGHQFPNYSSELNVNALLLGDSALYLCASSWDRDLSYEQYFGPGTRLTVT.

The chain uses TRBV4-2 and TRBJ2-7; D gene ambiguous. This CDR3 is 13 amino acids long. The V and J ends lost 2 bases and 2 bases respectively, with 7 bases between them. Germline V gene lookup returns CDR1 LGHNA and CDR2 YNFKEQ. The CDR3: CASSQPETYEQYF. The CDR3 coding sequence is TGTGCCAGCAGCCAACCCGAGACCTACGAGCAGTACTTC.

The sample holds one count of this clone. The chain joins TRBV27 to TRBJ1-4; maybe TRBD1 (6 bases). The CDR3 spans 16 residues. V lost 5 bases, J lost 8 bases, and 21 bases lay in between. Germline-derived CDR1 and CDR2 are MNHEY and SMNVEV (reference sequence). The CDR3 nucleotides are TGTGCCAGCAGTGCTAAGCGGGACACCCAGAGGGAAAAACTGTTTTTT. This sequence encodes CASSAKRDTQREKLFF.

This clone was seen more than once but under ten times. The chain couples TRBV2 to TRBJ2-3; TRBD1 aligns across 12 bases. There are 13 residues in the CDR3. Germline loops: CDR1 SNHLY, CDR2 FYNNEI. The J segment lost 8 bases and the V segment lost 10 bases, leaving 7 bases of the junction unmatched. The CDR3 nucleotides are TGTGCCAACCGGGACAGGGGGCTTGGTACGCAGTATTTT. It yields the protein CANRDRGLGTQYF.

The gene calls are TRBV5-6 and TRBJ1-2, with 10 bases matching TRBD1. Germline V gene data show CDR1 as SGHDT and CDR2 as YYEEEE. V lost 4 bases, J lost 5 bases, and 11 bases stayed unmatched. This CDR3 is 16 amino acids long. The CDR3 DNA sequence: TGTGCCAGCAGCCGGGGACAGGGGATAGGAGAATATGGCTACACCTTC. Translating it yields CASSRGQGIGEYGYTF.

J is TRBJ2-7 and V is TRBV7-2, with 13 positions matching TRBD2. Germline values: CDR1 SGHTA, CDR2 FQGNSA. The junction had 2 bases not matched to a gene; V was cut back by 3 bases and J by 3 bases. There are 15 residues in the CDR3. This CDR3 reads CASSFTSGGDYEQYF. CDR3 coding DNA: TGTGCCAGCAGCTTCACTAGCGGGGGGGACTACGAGCAGTACTTC.

The chain recombines TRBV2 with TRBJ2-7; tentatively, D is TRBD2 (5 bases). Germline V lookup: CDR1 SNHLY, CDR2 FYNNEI. CDR3 length equals 12 residues. With 7 bases removed from V and 4 bases from J, the gap between germline ends came to 11 bases. CDR3 region: CASIAEGYEQYF. DNA of the CDR3: TGTGCCAGCATAGCTGAGGGTTACGAGCAGTACTTC. Full variable domain (rest looked up from reference TRBV2 and TRBJ2-7): EPEVTQTPSHQVTQMGQEVILRCVPISNHLYFYWYRQILGQKVEFLVSFYNNEISEKSEIFDDQFSVERPDGSNFTLKIRSTKLEDSAMYFCASIAEGYEQYFGPGTRLTVT.

The chain is built from TRBV4-1 and TRBJ2-7, with D tentatively TRBD2 (6 bases). With 0 bases removed from V and 11 bases from J, the gap between germline ends came to 20 bases. The CDR3 totals 15 residues. Germline loops: CDR1 MGHRA, CDR2 YSYEKL. CDR3 sequence reads: CASSQETTLAYGEYF. Here the CDR3 DNA reads TGCGCCAGCAGCCAAGAAACAACGCTAGCGTATGGGGAGTACTTC.

This clone turned up a few times. V is TRBV5-5 and J is TRBJ1-1; a possible D gene is TRBD1 (5 bases). V lost 0 bases and J 3 bases, leaving 24 bases between the germline ends. Germline V lookup: CDR1 SGHKS, CDR2 YYEKEE (reference sequence). The length of the CDR3 is 19 residues. CDR3 sequence: CASSLAGETGGVWDTEAFF. CDR3 DNA: TGTGCCAGCAGCTTGGCGGGGGAAACAGGAGGGGTTTGGGACACTGAAGCTTTCTTT.

The rearrangement joins TRBV19 to TRBJ2-6; 12 bases align to TRBD1. The V and J ends lost 7 bases and 4 bases, in that order; junction bases with no gene match: 11. This CDR3 region has 18 residues. The germline V gene encodes CDR1 LNHDA and CDR2 SQIVND (reference sequence). The CDR3 region is CASTIPGQGASGANVLTF. CDR3 nucleotide sequence: TGTGCCAGTACCATACCGGGACAGGGGGCTTCCGGGGCCAACGTCCTGACTTTC.

This clone was seen more than once but under ten times. The gene calls are TRBV9 and TRBJ2-2, with a possible D match to TRBD1 (6 bases). V was shortened by 4 bases and J by 5 bases, with 15 bases between the two germline ends. This CDR3 comprises 15 residues. In germline, CDR1 is SGDLS, CDR2 YYNGEE. CDR3 protein: CASSNRDMKTGELFF. The DNA for the CDR3 is TGTGCCAGCAGCAACCGGGACATGAAGACCGGGGAGCTGTTTTTT.